This T cell receptor (beta chain) was captured in a study of CD8+ T cells in alopecia areata. Study-wide findings and caveats: Clarity of TCR sharing across patients fell short of that in mice, possibly HLA-related.

The authors extracted RNA and reverse transcribed it into cDNA as the sequencing template. Only in-frame clones appear in the TCRdb table, and some are missing; sequencing was by immunoSEQ multiplex PCR. Here the sample spans 130,000 to 150,000 clones, around 47% being singletons. The CDR3 runs to 14 residues. The germline CDR1 and CDR2 sequences are SEHNR and FQNEAQ (reference sequence). The junction had 6 bases not matched to a gene; V was cut back by 5 bases and J by 3 bases. This clone occurred a few times. Its antigen is still unknown. This sequence joins TRBV7-9 and TRBJ2-7, with 8 bases lining up with TRBD2. The sample consisted of CD4+ T cells sorted from blood. The receptor's source is a human donor with alopecia areata. The CDR3 here is CASSPRTSFYEQYF. CDR3 nucleotides: TGTGCCAGCAGCCCGCGGACTAGCTTCTACGAGCAGTACTTC.